This T cell receptor beta chain was found in a study of T cell responses to AZD1222 COVID-19 vaccine. The CDR3 runs 15 residues. Germline CDR1 is SGHVS and CDR2 is FNYEAQ. V was trimmed by 1 base and J by 1 base, leaving 10 bases between them. Here immunoSEQ multiplex PCR was the method, and the copy in TCRdb shows in-frame clones only, minus some. This table has some 150,000 clones, 93% appearing once. The sequence derives from an adult in good health. V usage is TRBV7-6 and J usage is TRBJ1-1; D unresolved. Sequencing was performed on peripheral blood, taken on day 0 of AZD1222 vaccination. The CDR3 here is CASSLGRLSNTEAFF. The CDR3 coding sequence is TGTGCCAGCAGCTTAGGACGGTTATCGAACACTGAAGCTTTCTTT.